This T cell receptor beta chain was captured in a study of CD8+ T cells in alopecia areata. Study observations and caveats: Sharing of TCRs across patients appeared less clear than in mice, possibly for HLA-related reasons. Lesional scalp, especially alopecia totalis/universalis, showed higher clonality than normal scalp.

Germline CDR1 reads SGHDN; CDR2 reads FVKESK. J gave up 6 bases and V 5 bases, and 10 bases lay outside the gene matches. There are 15 residues in the CDR3. Extracted from the samples, RNA was reverse transcribed into cDNA to serve as the sequencing template. Only in-frame clones appear in the TCRdb table, and some are missing; sequencing was by immunoSEQ multiplex PCR. Altogether approximately 130,000 clones are present, around 50% being singletons, with the ten largest covering over 9.5%. Individuals with alopecia areata gave both lesional scalp punch biopsies and peripheral blood for collection. PBMCs yielded sorted CD4+ and CD8+ T cells. Notes on this clone: Antigen specificity is unknown.

This chain uses TRBV14 with TRBJ2-1, with 7 bases matching TRBD1. Sequencing input: NKG2D-low CD8+ T cells sorted from blood. The sequence was collected from a human donor with alopecia areata. The CDR3, as DNA: TGTGCCAGCAGCACAGGGGTCAGTCCTTTCAATGAGCAGTTCTTC. Translated: CASSTGVSPFNEQFF.